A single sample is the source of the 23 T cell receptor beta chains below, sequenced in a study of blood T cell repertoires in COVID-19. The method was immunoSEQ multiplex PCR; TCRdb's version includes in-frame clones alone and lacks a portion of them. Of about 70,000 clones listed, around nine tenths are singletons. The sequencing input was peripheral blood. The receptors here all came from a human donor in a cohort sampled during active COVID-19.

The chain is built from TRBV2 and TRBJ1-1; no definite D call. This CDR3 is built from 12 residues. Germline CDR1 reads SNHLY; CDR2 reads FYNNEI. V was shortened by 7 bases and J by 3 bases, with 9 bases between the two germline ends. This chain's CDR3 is CASIERYTEAFF. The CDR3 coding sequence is TGTGCCAGCATAGAACGGTACACTGAAGCTTTCTTT.

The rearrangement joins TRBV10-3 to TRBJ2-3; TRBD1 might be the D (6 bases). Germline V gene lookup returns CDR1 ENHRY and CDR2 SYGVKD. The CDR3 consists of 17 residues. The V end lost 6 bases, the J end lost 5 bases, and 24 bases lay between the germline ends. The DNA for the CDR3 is TGTGCCATCAGCGATCGAAGGGGGAACCTTCGAGGAGATACGCAGTATTTT. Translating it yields CAISDRRGNLRGDTQYF.

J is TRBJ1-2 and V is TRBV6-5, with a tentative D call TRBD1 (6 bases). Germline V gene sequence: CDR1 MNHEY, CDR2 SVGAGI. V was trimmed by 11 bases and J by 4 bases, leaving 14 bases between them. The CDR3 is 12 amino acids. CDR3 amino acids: CARKDRLYGYTF. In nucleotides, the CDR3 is TGTGCCCGCAAGGACAGACTCTATGGCTACACCTTC.

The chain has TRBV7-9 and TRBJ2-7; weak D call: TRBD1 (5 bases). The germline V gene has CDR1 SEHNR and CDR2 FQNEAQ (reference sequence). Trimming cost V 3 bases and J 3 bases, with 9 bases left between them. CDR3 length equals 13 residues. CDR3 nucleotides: TGTGCCAGCAGCTTCGCAGGGAACTACGAGCAGTACTTC. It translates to CASSFAGNYEQYF.

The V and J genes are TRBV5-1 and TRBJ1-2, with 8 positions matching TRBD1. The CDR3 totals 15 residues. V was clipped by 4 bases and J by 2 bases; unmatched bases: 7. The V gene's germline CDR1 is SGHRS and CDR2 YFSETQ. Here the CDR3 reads CASSETGEENYGYTF. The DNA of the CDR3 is TGCGCCAGCAGCGAGACAGGGGAGGAGAACTATGGCTACACCTTC.

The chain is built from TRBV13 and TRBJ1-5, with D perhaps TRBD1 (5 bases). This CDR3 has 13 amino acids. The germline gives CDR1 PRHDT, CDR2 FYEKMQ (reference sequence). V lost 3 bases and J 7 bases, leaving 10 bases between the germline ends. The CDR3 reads CASSFGGTQPQHF. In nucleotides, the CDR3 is TGTGCCAGCAGCTTTGGGGGGACGCAGCCCCAGCATTTT. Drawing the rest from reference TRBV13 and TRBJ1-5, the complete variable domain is AAGVIQSPRHLIKEKRETATLKCYPIPRHDTVYWYQQGPGQDPQFLISFYEKMQSDKGSIPDRFSAQQFSDYHSELNMSSLELGDSALYFCASSFGGTQPQHFGDGTRLSIL.

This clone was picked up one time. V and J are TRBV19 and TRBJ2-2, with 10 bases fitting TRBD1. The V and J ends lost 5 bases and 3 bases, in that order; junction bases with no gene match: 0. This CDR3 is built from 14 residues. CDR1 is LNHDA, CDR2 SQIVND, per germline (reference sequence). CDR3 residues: CASSGQGDTGELFF. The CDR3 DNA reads TGTGCCAGTAGTGGACAGGGGGACACCGGGGAGCTGTTTTTT.

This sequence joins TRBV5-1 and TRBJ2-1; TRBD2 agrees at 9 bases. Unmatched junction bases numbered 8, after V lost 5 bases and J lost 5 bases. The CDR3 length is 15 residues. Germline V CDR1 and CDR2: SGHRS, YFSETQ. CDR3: CASSISGGPNNEQFF. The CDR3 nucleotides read TGCGCCAGCAGTATCAGCGGGGGGCCCAACAATGAGCAGTTCTTC. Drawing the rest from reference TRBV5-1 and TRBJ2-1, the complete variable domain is KAGVTQTPRYLIKTRGQQVTLSCSPISGHRSVSWYQQTPGQGLQFLFEYFSETQRNKGNFPGRFSGRQFSNSRSEMNVSTLELGDSALYLCASSISGGPNNEQFFGPGTRLTVL.

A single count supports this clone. Here the CDR3 DNA reads TGCGCCAGCAGCCAAGGCCTAGCGGCGAACACCGGGGAGCTGTTTTTT. Its protein is CASSQGLAANTGELFF. V and J are TRBV4-3 and TRBJ2-2; TRBD2 matches 7 bases. The ends lost 1 base at V and 0 bases at J; junction bases unmatched: 2. From germline, CDR1 is LGHNA and CDR2 YSLEER. This CDR3 is 16 amino acids long.

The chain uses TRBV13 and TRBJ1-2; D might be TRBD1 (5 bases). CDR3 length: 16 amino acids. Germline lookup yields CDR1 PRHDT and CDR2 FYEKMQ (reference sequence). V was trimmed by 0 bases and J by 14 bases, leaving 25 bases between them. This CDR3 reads CASSLGGGGTEGLPTF. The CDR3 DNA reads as TGTGCCAGCAGCTTAGGAGGCGGGGGAACTGAAGGGCTCCCAACCTTC. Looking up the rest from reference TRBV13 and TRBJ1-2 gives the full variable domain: AAGVIQSPRHLIKEKRETATLKCYPIPRHDTVYWYQQGPGQDPQFLISFYEKMQSDKGSIPDRFSAQQFSDYHSELNMSSLELGDSALYFCASSLGGGGTEGLPTFGSGTRLTVV.

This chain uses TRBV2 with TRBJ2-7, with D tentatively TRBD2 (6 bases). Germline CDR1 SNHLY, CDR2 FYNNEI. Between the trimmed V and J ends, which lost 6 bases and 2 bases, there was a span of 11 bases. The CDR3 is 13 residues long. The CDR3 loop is CASRREPTYEQYF. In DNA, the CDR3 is TGTGCCAGCAGACGGGAGCCTACCTACGAGCAGTACTTC.

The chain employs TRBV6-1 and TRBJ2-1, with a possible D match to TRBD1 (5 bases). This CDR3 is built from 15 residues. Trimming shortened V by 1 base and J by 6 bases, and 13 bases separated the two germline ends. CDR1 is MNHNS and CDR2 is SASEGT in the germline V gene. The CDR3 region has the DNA TGTGCCAGCAGTGAAGGGCAGGGTATAATCAATGAGCAGTTCTTC. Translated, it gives CASSEGQGIINEQFF.

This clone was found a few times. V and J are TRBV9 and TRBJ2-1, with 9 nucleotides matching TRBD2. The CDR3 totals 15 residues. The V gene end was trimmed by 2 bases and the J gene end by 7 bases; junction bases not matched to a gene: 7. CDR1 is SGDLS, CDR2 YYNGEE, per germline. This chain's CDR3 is CASSVGGGARNEQFF. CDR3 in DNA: TGTGCCAGCAGCGTTGGCGGGGGGGCCCGGAATGAGCAGTTCTTC.

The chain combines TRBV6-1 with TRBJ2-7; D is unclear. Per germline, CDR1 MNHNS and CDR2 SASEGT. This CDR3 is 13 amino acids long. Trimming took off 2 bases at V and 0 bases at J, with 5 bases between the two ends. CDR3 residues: CASSEHSSYEQYF. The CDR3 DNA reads TGTGCCAGCAGTGAACACAGCTCCTACGAGCAGTACTTC.

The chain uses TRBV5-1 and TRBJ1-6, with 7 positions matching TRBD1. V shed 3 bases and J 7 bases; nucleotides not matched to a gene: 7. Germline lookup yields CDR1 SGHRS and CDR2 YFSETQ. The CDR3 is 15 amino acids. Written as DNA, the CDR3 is TGCGCCAGCAGCTACCACAGGGGAGGCAATTCACCCCTCCACTTT. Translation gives CASSYHRGGNSPLHF. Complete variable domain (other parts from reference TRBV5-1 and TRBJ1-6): KAGVTQTPRYLIKTRGQQVTLSCSPISGHRSVSWYQQTPGQGLQFLFEYFSETQRNKGNFPGRFSGRQFSNSRSEMNVSTLELGDSALYLCASSYHRGGNSPLHFGNGTRLTVT.

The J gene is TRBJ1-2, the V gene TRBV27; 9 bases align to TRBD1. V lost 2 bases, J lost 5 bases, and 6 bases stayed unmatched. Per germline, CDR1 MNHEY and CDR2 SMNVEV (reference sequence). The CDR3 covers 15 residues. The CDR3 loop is CASSLSGQGIYGYTF. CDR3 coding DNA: TGTGCCAGCAGTTTAAGTGGACAGGGGATTTATGGCTACACCTTC.

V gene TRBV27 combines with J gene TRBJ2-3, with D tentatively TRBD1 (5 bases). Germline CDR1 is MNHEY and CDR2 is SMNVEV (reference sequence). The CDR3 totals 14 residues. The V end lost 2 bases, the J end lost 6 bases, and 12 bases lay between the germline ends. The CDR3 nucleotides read TGTGCCAGCAGTTTACTCCAGGGCGGCGATACGCAGTATTTT. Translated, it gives CASSLLQGGDTQYF.

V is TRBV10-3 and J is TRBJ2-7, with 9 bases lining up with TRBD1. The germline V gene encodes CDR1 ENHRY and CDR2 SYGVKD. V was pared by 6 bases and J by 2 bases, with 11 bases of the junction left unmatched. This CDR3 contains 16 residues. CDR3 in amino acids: CAISKQTGTGTYEQYF. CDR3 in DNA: TGTGCCATCAGCAAGCAGACCGGGACAGGGACCTACGAGCAGTACTTC.

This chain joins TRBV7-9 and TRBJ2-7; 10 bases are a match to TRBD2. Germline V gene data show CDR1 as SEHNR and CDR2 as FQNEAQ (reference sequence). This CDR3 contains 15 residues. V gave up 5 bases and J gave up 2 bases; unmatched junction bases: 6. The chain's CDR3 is CASSPSGGRTYEQYF. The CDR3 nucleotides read TGTGCCAGCAGCCCTAGCGGGGGCCGCACCTACGAGCAGTACTTC.

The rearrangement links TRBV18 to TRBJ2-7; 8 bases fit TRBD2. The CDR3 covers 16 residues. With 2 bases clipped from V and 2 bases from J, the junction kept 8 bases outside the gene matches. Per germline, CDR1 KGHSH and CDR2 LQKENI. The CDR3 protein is CASSPGIAGSAYEQYF. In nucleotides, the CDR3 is TGTGCCAGCTCACCAGGAATAGCGGGAAGTGCCTACGAGCAGTACTTC.

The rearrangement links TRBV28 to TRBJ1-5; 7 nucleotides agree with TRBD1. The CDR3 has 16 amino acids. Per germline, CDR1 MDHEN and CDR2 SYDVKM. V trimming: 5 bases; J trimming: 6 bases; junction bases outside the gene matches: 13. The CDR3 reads CASSPPGRGRGQPQHF. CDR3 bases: TGTGCCAGCAGTCCCCCGGGAAGGGGGCGAGGTCAGCCCCAGCATTTT.

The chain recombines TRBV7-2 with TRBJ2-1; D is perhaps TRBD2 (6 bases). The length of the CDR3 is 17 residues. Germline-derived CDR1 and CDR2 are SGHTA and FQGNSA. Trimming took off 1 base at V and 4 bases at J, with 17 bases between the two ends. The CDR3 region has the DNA TGTGCCAGCAGCTTAGTAGGCCGGGACTTCACTTACAATGAGCAGTTCTTC. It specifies CASSLVGRDFTYNEQFF. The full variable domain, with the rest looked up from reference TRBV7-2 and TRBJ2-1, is GAGVSQSPSNKVTEKGKDVELRCDPISGHTALYWYRQSLGQGLEFLIYFQGNSAPDKSGLPSDRFSAERTGGSVSTLTIQRTQQEDSAVYLCASSLVGRDFTYNEQFFGPGTRLTVL.

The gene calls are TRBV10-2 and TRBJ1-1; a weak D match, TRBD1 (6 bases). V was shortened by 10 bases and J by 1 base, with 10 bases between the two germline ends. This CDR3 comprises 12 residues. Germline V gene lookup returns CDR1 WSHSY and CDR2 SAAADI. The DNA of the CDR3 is TGCGCCATTCGACAGGAGAACACTGAAGCTTTCTTT. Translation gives CAIRQENTEAFF.